This T cell receptor (beta chain) was identified during a study of T cell responses to AZD1222 COVID-19 vaccine. The CDR3 extends over 15 amino acids. CDR1 ENHRY and CDR2 SYGVKD come from the germline V gene. Trimming removed 6 bases from V and 6 bases from J; junction bases left unmatched: 14. This table comes from immunoSEQ multiplex PCR, and its TCRdb copy is limited to in-frame clones, with some not included. The profile shows 140,000 or so clones, roughly 90% of them singletons. This TCR derives from an adult who received the AZD1222 COVID-19 vaccine. The chain employs TRBV10-3 and TRBJ2-7, with TRBD2 matching 7 bases. The source was peripheral blood, collected 28 days after the second AZD1222 dose. CDR3 region: CAISSGRDYSSEQYF. The CDR3 nucleotides read TGTGCCATCAGCTCAGGGCGGGACTATTCTTCCGAGCAGTACTTC.